A single sample is the source of the 22 T cell receptor beta chains below, sequenced in a study of T-cell reconstitution after alpha-beta-depleted transplantation in children. Unique molecular identifiers were used to barcode this TCRbeta library. TCRdb redid the calling of the PCR reads with MiXCR, one entry per CDR3 protein. The table has around 410,000 distinct CDR3 sequences, approximately 11% seen once. The specimen was PBMCs from the stem cell graft donor, collected from the stem cell graft. The source is a human donor who donated a stem cell graft to a child with acute myeloid leukemia.

Many counts were recorded for this clonotype. The rearrangement links TRBV20-1 to TRBJ1-6; D is unresolved. CDR3 size: 14 residues. Germline V gene sequence: CDR1 DFQATT, CDR2 SNEGSKA (reference sequence). Trimming took 1 base from V and 7 from J, leaving 11 bases between them. Here the CDR3 DNA reads TGCAGTGCTAGAGGGGCAGGAAGAAATTCACCCCTCCACTTT. Its protein is CSARGAGRNSPLHF.

This clonotype was observed a few times. The rearrangement uses TRBV4-3 and TRBJ2-7, with 12 bases aligning to TRBD1. With 3 bases clipped from V and 4 bases from J, the junction kept 10 bases outside the gene matches. The length of the CDR3 is 17 residues. Germline V gene lookup returns CDR1 LGHNA and CDR2 YSLEER. CDR3 residues: CASSQGVPGQGAYEQYF. The CDR3 DNA reads as TGCGCCAGCAGCCAGGGCGTCCCGGGACAGGGGGCTTACGAGCAGTACTTC.

This clonotype was seen many times. The chain carries TRBV4-2 and TRBJ1-3, with TRBD1 matching 7 bases. This CDR3 contains 16 residues. Germline V gene sequence: CDR1 LGHNA, CDR2 YNFKEQ. V was clipped by 4 bases and J by 2 bases; unmatched bases: 8. CDR3 in DNA: TGTGCCAGCAGCCCGAGGACAGGATTAACTGGAAACACCATATATTTT. Encoded protein: CASSPRTGLTGNTIYF.

In this sample, this clonotype turned up many times. The V call is TRBV3-1, the J call TRBJ1-1, with a weak D call TRBD1 (5 bases). The CDR3 is 13 residues long. With 4 bases removed from V and 6 bases from J, the gap between germline ends came to 12 bases. The germline gives CDR1 LGHDT, CDR2 YNNKEL (reference sequence). CDR3 coding DNA: TGTGCCAGCAGCCGTGGGACTTTGGCTGAAGCTTTCTTT. Amino acids: CASSRGTLAEAFF.

The J gene is TRBJ2-1, the V gene TRBV29-1, with 8 bases lining up with TRBD2. J was trimmed by 6 bases and V by 3 bases; bases with no gene match: 10. CDR1 is SQVTM, CDR2 ANQGSEA, per germline. This CDR3 comprises 15 residues. Here the CDR3 reads CSVDTNGRAGNEQFF. CDR3 bases: TGCAGCGTTGATACGAACGGGAGGGCGGGCAATGAGCAGTTCTTC.

The chain links TRBV4-1 to TRBJ2-7; D remains ambiguous. Germline V gives CDR1 MGHRA, CDR2 YSYEKL. The CDR3 extends over 13 amino acids. V was shortened by 2 bases and J by 5 bases, with 10 bases between the two germline ends. For the CDR3, the DNA is TGCGCCAGCAGCCAACCGCATGACAACGAGCAGTACTTC. It specifies CASSQPHDNEQYF.

This clonotype was counted between two and nine times. The chain employs TRBV7-9 and TRBJ1-2; D gene uncertain. Trimming took 3 bases from V and 0 from J, leaving 5 bases between them. The germline CDR1 and CDR2 sequences are SEHNR and FQNEAQ (reference sequence). The CDR3 runs 13 residues. CDR3 coding DNA: TGTGCCAGCAGCTTCCCCACTAACTATGGCTACACCTTC. It translates to CASSFPTNYGYTF.

In this sample, this clonotype turned up a few times. V and J are TRBV5-1 and TRBJ2-7, with D maybe TRBD1 (6 bases). Trimming pared 4 bases from V and 3 bases from J, leaving 14 bases between. This CDR3 has 14 amino acids. CDR1 is SGHRS and CDR2 is YFSETQ in the germline V gene. CDR3 nucleotides: TGCGCCAGCAGCGGAATGGACAGCTTCTACGAGCAGTACTTC. Translated: CASSGMDSFYEQYF.

The chain uses TRBV29-1 and TRBJ2-7; TRBD1 or TRBD2 may be the D gene (5 bases each). Germline CDR1 SQVTM, CDR2 ANQGSEA. V was pared by 4 bases and J by 3 bases, with 13 bases between. The CDR3 has 13 amino acids. The CDR3: CSVATGAHYEQYF. The CDR3 coding sequence is TGCAGCGTTGCCACCGGGGCCCACTACGAGCAGTACTTC.

The chain has TRBV13 and TRBJ2-7; 7 nucleotides line up with TRBD2. The ends lost 5 bases at V and 2 bases at J; junction bases unmatched: 6. The CDR3 spans 14 residues. Germline assignment: CDR1 PRHDT and CDR2 FYEKMQ (reference sequence). In DNA form, the CDR3 reads TGTGCCAGCAGCCAAGCGGGGCTTGCCTACGAGCAGTACTTC. Translation gives CASSQAGLAYEQYF.

Ten or more counts support this clonotype. The V and J genes are TRBV24-1 and TRBJ2-7; TRBD2 is a possible D gene (5 bases). The CDR3 is made up of 14 amino acids. CDR1 and CDR2 (germline): KGHDR, SFDVKD. Trimming left V 4 bases short and J 5 bases short, with 14 bases between. Written as DNA, the CDR3 is TGTGCCACCAGTGACCCATCGGGGTCAGACGAGCAGTACTTC. Encoded protein: CATSDPSGSDEQYF.

This chain links TRBV20-1 with TRBJ1-1; D unresolved. V lost 0 bases and J lost 9, with 17 bases in between. The CDR3 consists of 14 residues. Germline V gene lookup returns CDR1 DFQATT and CDR2 SNEGSKA (reference sequence). CDR3 nucleotide sequence: TGCAGTGCTAGAGACCAAGGCCGGGAGGCGAAAGCTTTCTTT. Protein sequence: CSARDQGREAKAFF.

This clonotype was recorded a few times. The V call is TRBV5-1, the J call TRBJ2-1, with unresolved D. The germline V gene has CDR1 SGHRS and CDR2 YFSETQ. V gave up 4 bases and J gave up 6 bases, with 14 bases separating them. The CDR3 runs to 14 residues. The DNA for the CDR3 is TGCGCCAGCAGCCGAGACCCCCAGAGCAATGAGCAGTTCTTC. The encoded protein is CASSRDPQSNEQFF.

In its sample, this clonotype was seen a few times. The rearrangement links TRBV5-1 to TRBJ2-2; perhaps TRBD1 as D (5 bases). There are 14 residues in the CDR3. Deletions cut 3 bases from V and 4 bases from J, with 10 bases between. Germline CDR1 reads SGHRS; CDR2 reads YFSETQ. In DNA, the CDR3 is TGCGCCAGCAGCTGGATGGACATCACCGGGGAGCTGTTTTTT. It specifies CASSWMDITGELFF.

In its sample, this clonotype was seen many times. The DNA of the CDR3 is TGCAGTGCTAGAACCCCGGCGGACACTGAAGCTTTCTTT. Its translation is CSARTPADTEAFF. The V call is TRBV20-1, the J call TRBJ1-1; D is undetermined. The CDR3 extends over 13 amino acids. CDR1 DFQATT and CDR2 SNEGSKA come from the germline V gene (reference sequence). V shed 2 bases and J shed 3 bases, with 10 bases lying between them.

This clonotype was detected a few times. This rearrangement joins TRBV20-1 to TRBJ2-7; TRBD1 matches at 9 bases. The ends lost 5 bases at V and 0 bases at J; junction bases unmatched: 8. The CDR3 extends over 15 amino acids. Germline values: CDR1 DFQATT, CDR2 SNEGSKA (reference sequence). CDR3 nucleotides: TGCAGTGCTGACCCCGTGACAGGGGGCTCCTACGAGCAGTACTTC. Translation gives CSADPVTGGSYEQYF.

The chain combines TRBV18 with TRBJ2-1, with 7 bases matching TRBD1. The trim removed 3 bases at V and 4 bases at J, leaving 6 bases unmatched. Germline loops: CDR1 KGHSH, CDR2 LQKENI. CDR3 length: 15 amino acids. The CDR3 coding sequence is TGTGCCAGCTCACCCCCACCGGGACAGTACAATGAGCAGTTCTTC. It specifies CASSPPPGQYNEQFF. Full variable domain (remainder filled in from reference TRBV18 and TRBJ2-1): NAGVMQNPRHLVRRRGQEARLRCSPMKGHSHVYWYRQLPEEGLKFMVYLQKENIIDESGMPKERFSAEFPKEGPSILRIQQVVRGDSAAYFCASSPPPGQYNEQFFGPGTRLTVL.

The V call is TRBV20-1, the J call TRBJ2-1; weak D call: TRBD1 (6 bases). This CDR3 is 16 amino acids long. From germline, CDR1 is DFQATT and CDR2 SNEGSKA (reference sequence). V lost 0 bases to trimming and J lost 4 bases, with 16 bases between them. This CDR3 reads CSARDTQGTRYNEQFF. CDR3 in DNA: TGCAGTGCTAGAGACACACAGGGAACCAGGTACAATGAGCAGTTCTTC.

A few counts support this clonotype. This chain links TRBV6-5 with TRBJ2-7, with 7 positions matching TRBD2. The CDR3 has 16 residues. The J segment lost 0 bases and the V segment lost 0 bases, leaving 5 bases of the junction unmatched. CDR1 is MNHEY and CDR2 is SVGAGI in the germline V gene. The chain's CDR3 is CASSYSGGWHSYEQYF. DNA of the CDR3: TGTGCCAGCAGTTACTCGGGGGGGTGGCACTCCTACGAGCAGTACTTC.

This clonotype showed up many times. The gene calls are TRBV10-3 and TRBJ2-3; D possibly corresponds to TRBD2 (5 bases). The CDR3 loop spans 11 amino acids. Between the trimmed V and J ends, which lost 7 bases and 5 bases, there was a span of 7 bases. The germline CDR1 and CDR2 sequences are ENHRY and SYGVKD. CDR3 loop: CAITAGDTQYF. For the CDR3, the DNA is TGTGCCATCACCGCGGGAGATACGCAGTATTTT.

The chain has TRBV7-9 and TRBJ2-5; D remains unclear. Germline V lookup: CDR1 SEHNR, CDR2 FQNEAQ (reference sequence). The CDR3 loop spans 16 amino acids. V was trimmed by 5 bases and J by 1 base, leaving 17 bases between them. Here the CDR3 reads CASSQDTSGRQETQYF. The CDR3 DNA reads TGTGCCAGCAGCCAAGACACCTCAGGACGCCAAGAGACCCAGTACTTC.

This clonotype was counted many times. The chain carries TRBV4-3 and TRBJ2-1; D is unclear. The V gene lost 0 bases and the J gene lost 10 bases, with 13 bases spanning the gap. CDR1 is LGHNA, CDR2 YSLEER, per germline. The CDR3 sequence is 14 residues long. CDR3 residues: CASSQDSRQAEQFF. The CDR3 coding sequence is TGCGCCAGCAGCCAAGATTCTCGGCAGGCAGAGCAGTTCTTC.